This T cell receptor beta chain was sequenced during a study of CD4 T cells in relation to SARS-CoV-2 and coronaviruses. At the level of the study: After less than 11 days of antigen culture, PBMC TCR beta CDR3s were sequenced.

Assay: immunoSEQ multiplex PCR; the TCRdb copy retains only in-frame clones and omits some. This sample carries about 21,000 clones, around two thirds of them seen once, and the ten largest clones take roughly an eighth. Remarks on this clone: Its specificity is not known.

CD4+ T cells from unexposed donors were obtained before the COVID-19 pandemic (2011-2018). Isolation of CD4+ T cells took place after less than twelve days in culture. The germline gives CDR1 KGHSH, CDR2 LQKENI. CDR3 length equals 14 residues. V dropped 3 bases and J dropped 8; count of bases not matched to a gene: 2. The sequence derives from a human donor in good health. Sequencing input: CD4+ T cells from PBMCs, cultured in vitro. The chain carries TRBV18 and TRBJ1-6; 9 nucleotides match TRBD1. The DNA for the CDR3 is TGTGCCAGCTCACCGACAGGGGGAGATTCACCCCTCCACTTT. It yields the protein CASSPTGGDSPLHF.